The TCR beta chain described here comes from a study of cytomegalovirus exposure and HLA in healthy donors (dated by TCRdb to 2016 to 2017). Looking at the study overall: An earlier analysis of several hundred of the donors reported roughly 300 Gb of sequence data and 117 million unique TCR beta sequences obtained from about 179 million T cells. An early release covering about 600 HLA-typed donors comprised about 300 gigabases of sequencing data and approximately 80 million unique TCR sequences. The genetic ancestry cluster associated with self-reported Caucasian donors included 81% of the roughly 410 genotyped donors. The aim of the study was to test whether cataloging public T cell receptors could identify signatures of past pathogen exposure. The study used immunosequencing to profile the T cell repertoires of about 670 subjects and linked those repertoires to cytomegalovirus serostatus. Along with the approximately 620-subject first cohort, a separate validation cohort of 120 different subjects was used. High-throughput TCR immunosequencing, statistical association of individual TCRs with disease status, and machine learning were combined to predict cytomegalovirus infection status. A later analysis re-analyzed previously published TCR beta repertoires from several hundred donors and added high-resolution HLA genotyping to study TCR occurrence patterns. In the later analysis, no new phenotypic data were used to find candidate immune exposures; instead, reliance was placed on TCR beta sequences and their occurrence across donors. In an earlier analysis of more than 550 of the donors, high-throughput TCR beta sequencing was used to judge whether each TCR beta V gene segment behaved as functional or pseudogenic. Donor age, sex, ethnicity and CMV serostatus were compiled together with the repertoire data. A later genetic analysis used genome-wide SNP genotypes for about 60% of the roughly 700 donors, treating that subset as a discovery cohort. Every discovery cohort repertoire had been produced on one sequencing platform. Both class I and class II loci were covered by HLA typing, at four-digit resolution. The number of typed donors differed by locus: about 620-640 for A, B, C, DRB1 and DQB1; approximately 520 for DQA1; fewer than 610 for DPA1; and roughly 470 for DPB1. A few DR-DQ haplotypes were treated as single units for association and clustering because of strong linkage in the cohort. Among 398 genotyped donors of the cohort, an average of about 240,000 unique TCR beta nucleotide sequences were sequenced per donor, roughly 18% of them non-productive.

In total, roughly 670 healthy bone marrow donors made up the cohort. Cohort members were all nominally healthy when sampled, although unrecorded immune exposures were likely present. The donor tested CMV seronegative and was one of the 352 seronegative cohort members. Each donor provided a peripheral blood sample, and peripheral blood mononuclear cells were used for TCR beta sequencing. The Qiagen DNeasy Blood Extraction Kit was used to extract genomic DNA from the blood cell samples. Library prep was done by the immunoSEQ multiplex PCR assay. A mixture of 60 forward primers for TCR Vbeta segments and 13 reverse primers for TCR Jbeta segments was used in the multiplex PCR. Amplification of the CDR3 region of rearranged TCR beta genes was performed with a multiplex PCR assay on genomic DNA. The Illumina HiSeq System was used to sequence the amplified TCR beta libraries as 87-base-pair reads. The authors' analysis ran thus. In a later analysis, roughly 80 million unique TCR beta chains were counted across the approximately 640 repertoires, and roughly 11 million of these chains were shared by at least two donors. Raw reads were error-corrected and collapsed into unique sequences with a nearest-neighbor algorithm that merged closely related sequences to remove PCR and sequencing errors. V, D and J gene segments were assigned by aligning CDR3 sequences to IMGT reference sequences. Each retained sequence needed at least a six-nucleotide match to both a V gene segment and a J gene segment. A rearrangement was called productive if the CDR3 had no stop codons and remained in frame with V and J, and every other rearrangement was called non-productive. CDR3 was defined by IMGT convention, running from the second conserved V-encoded cysteine to the conserved J-encoded phenylalanine. In an earlier analysis of more than 550 of the donors, sequences lacking an unambiguous match to a single V gene segment were excluded. In an earlier analysis of around 590 of the donors, a V segment was called functional when productive rearrangements were above 56.7%, and segregating when the standard deviation between donors exceeded 5%. A statistical classification framework was built for diagnosing cytomegalovirus status from the catalog of TCR beta chain sequences. A later analysis assigned V and J genes by comparing TCR nucleotide sequences with IMGT/GENE-DB human TR gene sequences. In a later analysis, CDR3 sequences and most-parsimonious VDJ recombination scenarios were assigned using the TCRdist pipeline. A later analysis defined each TCR beta chain by its CDR3 amino acid sequence plus V-gene family, and excluded reads lacking a unique V-gene family. A later analysis removed several hundred highly shared, low-generation-probability nucleotide sequences to deal with suspected cross-contamination and a sequencing artifact. A later analysis calculated a clonal expansion index for each public chain from normalized within-repertoire ranks of inferred template counts. In a later analysis, generation probabilities were computed with a VDJ recombination model fitted to out-of-frame rearrangements, and the resulting probabilities were checked against IGoR. A later analysis scored TCR-TCR, TCR-HLA and TCR-CMV co-occurrence with hypergeometric tests, applying a repertoire-size bias correction to TCR pairs. False discovery rates were estimated in a later analysis by permuting HLA or CMV assignments 20 times. A later analysis grouped co-occurring TCRs with DBSCAN, adding TCRdist sequence similarity when clustering within HLA-allele-positive subsets. Repertoires with fewer than 30,000 or more than 120,000 public chains, plus five repertoires with anomalous nucleotide sharing, were excluded from co-occurrence clustering. Imported from immuneACCESS, the table was reduced by TCRdb to in-frame sequences with V and J called. These copies leave out some clones; in studies compared against another copy, an unresolved V gene accounts for under half, and the cause of the remainder is not known. V, J and clone size reflect that table, while D and trimming were determined from the DNA. Present in this sample are approximately 100,000 clones, 76% of which were seen just once. The top ten clonotypes cover 4.1% of the sample.

Regarding this clone: Its antigen is currently not known. Base quality data are lacking; no much larger clone is found one base away.

Study-wide findings and limitations: When HLA alleles, especially DR and DQ, strongly co-occurred, TCR associations were difficult to assign to individual alleles. The authors suggested that the approach could potentially be generalized to other disease states and immunological phenotypes. Linkage disequilibrium might explain the correlated functional status among segregating V segments, but an unknown experimental factor could not be ruled out. In a later genetic analysis, fewer N-insertions in productive TCRs were reported among donors in an Asian-associated ancestry cluster than the approximately 670-donor mean. In a later analysis, most CMV-associated TCR beta chains were found to appear HLA-restricted, with HLA associations seemingly driven largely by CMV exposure. A further reported finding was that TCR beta sequences accurately predicted the HLA-A and HLA-B alleles for most subjects in the first cohort. A group of highly shared sequence variants was considered likely to be a technical artifact of the sequencing pipeline. In a later analysis, HLA-associated TCR beta chains were found to be more clonally expanded and to have lower generation probabilities than equally common non-associated chains. Presence/absence analyses assumed roughly uniform sequencing depth across donors, an assumption that may not hold. A later genetic analysis associated a missense DCLRE1C variant with V-gene and J-gene trimming of TCR beta chains, and an independent cohort replicated the association. Some IMGT-functional V segments, including TRBV6-2 and TRBV6-3, could not be distinguished by the 87-base-pair reads and were therefore excluded. In both the original and validation cohorts, the classifier was reported to diagnose cytomegalovirus status with high specificity and sensitivity. In a later analysis, several top co-occurrence clusters were reported to appear linked to parvovirus B19, influenza, CMV and Epstein-Barr virus. An earlier analysis of around 600 of the donors showed that most TCR beta V segments appeared in productive rearrangements either about 90% or about 30% of the time, which broadly matched IMGT annotations. In a later analysis, the rate of TCR association differed among HLA loci, with DRB1 alleles having the most associated TCRs and HLA-C alleles having the fewest. Because HLA typing was missing for some donors at each locus, association tests included only the typed subset. Specific HLA alleles were associated with more than 15,000 TCR beta sequences at a false discovery rate of 0.05 in a later analysis. In the study, 150 to 200 TCR beta chains were listed as associated with cytomegalovirus. A few of the identified cytomegalovirus-associated TCR beta chains were confirmed in vitro to be specific for cytomegalovirus antigens. The cohort was sequenced for TCR beta chains only, and without alpha or paired-chain data the features that could be detected were limited. While some public TCRs were present in many individuals, most TCR sequences turned up only very rarely across donors. The earlier analysis of 587 of the donors excluded 15 to 20 rarely observed V segments, including chromosome 9 orphons, because counts were too low. Immune exposure information for the cohort was limited to CMV serostatus.

Spanning cysteine to phenylalanine, the CDR3 consists of 14 amino acids. Only the CDR3 part of the read is kept: 42 bases, read in frame from the first base. Trimming removed 1 base from V and 6 bases from J, leaving 11 bases between the germline ends. Taken from the germline V gene (reference sequence), the CDR1 and CDR2 loops are SGHKS and YYEKEE. Sequencing was performed on PBMCs. The receptor was isolated from a man aged 40-49 years in good health and CMV-seronegative. The chain joins TRBV5-5 to TRBJ1-5; the D region possibly corresponds to TRBD1 (5 bases align). The CDR3 here reads CASSLIQGGQPQHF. The DNA is TGTGCCAGCAGCTTGATTCAGGGAGGTCAGCCCCAGCATTTT.